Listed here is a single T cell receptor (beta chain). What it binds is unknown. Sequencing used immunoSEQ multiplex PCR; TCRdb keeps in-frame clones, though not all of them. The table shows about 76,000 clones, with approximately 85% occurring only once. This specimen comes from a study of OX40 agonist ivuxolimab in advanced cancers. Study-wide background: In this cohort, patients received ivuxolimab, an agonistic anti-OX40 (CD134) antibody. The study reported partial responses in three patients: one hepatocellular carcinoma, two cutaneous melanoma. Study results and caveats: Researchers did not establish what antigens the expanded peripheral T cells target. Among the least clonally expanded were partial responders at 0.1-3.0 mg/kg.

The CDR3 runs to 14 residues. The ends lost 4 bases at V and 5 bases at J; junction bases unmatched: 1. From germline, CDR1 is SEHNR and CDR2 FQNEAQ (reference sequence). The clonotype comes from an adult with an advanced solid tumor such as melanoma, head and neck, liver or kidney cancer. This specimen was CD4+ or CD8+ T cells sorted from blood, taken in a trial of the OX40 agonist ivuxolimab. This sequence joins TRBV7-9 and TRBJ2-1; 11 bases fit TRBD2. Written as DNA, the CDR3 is TGTGCCAGCAGCTCGGGACTAGCGGACAATGAGCAGTTCTTC. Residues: CASSSGLADNEQFF.